These 30 T cell receptor beta chains originate from one sample sequenced in a study of PD-L1 blockade in urothelial cancer. Regarding time point: pretreatment peripheral blood. Clones were sequenced by immunoSEQ multiplex PCR, and TCRdb holds only the in-frame ones, with some missing. The sample lists some 89,000 clones, roughly 84% occurring once. The starting material was PBMCs, obtained around atezolizumab (anti-PD-L1) treatment. Source of these receptors: a man aged 60 to 75 with urothelial cancer.

V usage is TRBV27 and J usage is TRBJ1-6; D unclear. CDR3 size: 16 residues. Trimming pared 5 bases from V and 10 bases from J, leaving 21 bases between. From germline, CDR1 is MNHEY and CDR2 SMNVEV (reference sequence). CDR3 coding DNA: TGTGCCAGCAGTCCGTCTCGGCCGCAGGTGGAATCACCCCTCCACTTT. Protein product: CASSPSRPQVESPLHF.

This clone was seen a handful of times. CDR3 sequence reads: CASSDTYEQYF. The CDR3 DNA sequence: TGTGCCAGCTCAGACACGTACGAGCAGTACTTC. The V and J genes are TRBV18 and TRBJ2-7; D uncertain. This CDR3 is 11 amino acids long. Germline CDR1 is KGHSH and CDR2 is LQKENI. Trimming cost V 5 bases and J 4 bases, with 6 bases left between them.

This clone was observed a single time. The chain carries TRBV7-6 and TRBJ2-1; D not resolved. V shed 2 bases and J shed 0 bases, with 17 bases lying between them. The CDR3 is 18 amino acids. CDR1 is SGHVS and CDR2 is FNYEAQ in the germline V gene. CDR3 region: CASSLLLSHSSSYNEQFF. The CDR3 DNA reads as TGTGCCAGCAGCTTACTCCTGTCTCATTCCAGCTCCTACAATGAGCAGTTCTTC.

The chain employs TRBV6-6 and TRBJ2-2, with 8 bases identical to TRBD1. In germline, CDR1 is MNHNY, CDR2 SVGAGI (reference sequence). This CDR3 is built from 13 residues. V shed 8 bases and J 5 bases; nucleotides not matched to a gene: 4. The CDR3 spells CASSGQGTGELFF. CDR3 DNA sequence: TGTGCCAGCTCCGGACAGGGAACCGGGGAGCTGTTTTTT.

This chain uses TRBV7-9 with TRBJ2-3; 7 bases fit TRBD2. Germline V lookup: CDR1 SEHNR, CDR2 FQNEAQ (reference sequence). Losses at the gene ends were 1 base for V and 4 bases for J; bases not matched to a gene: 5. CDR3 size: 15 residues. The CDR3 sequence: CASSLGVAGPDTQYF. The CDR3 region has the DNA TGTGCCAGCAGCTTAGGGGTAGCGGGCCCAGATACGCAGTATTTT.

The chain combines TRBV19 with TRBJ1-2; TRBD1 matches at 9 bases. V lost 4 bases to trimming and J lost 0 bases; unmatched junction nucleotides: 9. From germline, CDR1 is LNHDA and CDR2 SQIVND (reference sequence). The CDR3 runs to 17 residues. The DNA for the CDR3 is TGTGCCAGTAGTAGAACCGGGACAGGGACCTCTAACTATGGCTACACCTTC. Translated, it gives CASSRTGTGTSNYGYTF. The entire variable domain, with the rest obtained from reference TRBV19 and TRBJ1-2, is as follows: DGGITQSPKYLFRKEGQNVTLSCEQNLNHDAMYWYRQDPGQGLRLIYYSQIVNDFQKGDIAEGYSVSREKKESFPLTVTSAQKNPTAFYLCASSRTGTGTSNYGYTFGSGTRLTVV.

The chain is built from TRBV9 and TRBJ1-1; possibly TRBD1 for D (6 bases). In germline, CDR1 is SGDLS, CDR2 YYNGEE. The CDR3 loop spans 16 amino acids. Trimming removed 3 bases from V and 4 bases from J, with 19 bases in between. CDR3 sequence reads: CASSARAGARVTEAFF. CDR3 bases: TGTGCCAGCAGCGCCCGCGCGGGGGCCCGGGTCACTGAAGCTTTCTTT.

V usage is TRBV7-9 and J usage is TRBJ2-2; no clear D gene. The CDR3 loop spans 13 amino acids. CDR1 and CDR2 (germline): SEHNR, FQNEAQ (reference sequence). V shed 5 bases and J shed 0 bases, with 4 bases lying between them. The CDR3: CASSPTNTGELFF. The CDR3, as DNA: TGTGCCAGCAGCCCTACGAACACCGGGGAGCTGTTTTTT.

Written as DNA, the CDR3 is TGTGCCAGCAGCCCCGACGGACTGAATGAAAAACTGTTTTTT. Translated: CASSPDGLNEKLFF. The chain joins TRBV9 to TRBJ1-4; D call uncertain. V shed 4 bases and J shed 5 bases, with 12 bases lying between them. The CDR3 has 14 residues. Germline values: CDR1 SGDLS, CDR2 YYNGEE. Filled out from reference TRBV9 and TRBJ1-4, the complete variable domain reads DSGVTQTPKHLITATGQRVTLRCSPRSGDLSVYWYQQSLDQGLQFLIQYYNGEERAKGNILERFSAQQFPDLHSELNLSSLELGDSALYFCASSPDGLNEKLFFGSGTQLSVL.

The chain recombines TRBV6-5 with TRBJ1-5; D ambiguous. V was cut by 6 bases and J by 2 bases, with 11 bases left in between. The germline gives CDR1 MNHEY, CDR2 SVGAGI. The CDR3 is 14 amino acids. The DNA of the CDR3 is TGTGCCAGCAGCAGAGAGGAGGGCAATCAGCCCCAGCATTTT. Its protein product is CASSREEGNQPQHF.

This chain connects TRBV14 to TRBJ1-2; 10 nucleotides agree with TRBD1. This CDR3 spans 15 amino acids. V shed 2 bases, J shed 8 bases, and the junction held 8 bases outside the gene matches. CDR1 SGHDN and CDR2 FVKESK come from the germline V gene. The CDR3 reads CASSQTGTGERGYTF. CDR3 coding DNA: TGTGCCAGCAGCCAAACCGGGACAGGGGAGCGAGGCTACACCTTC.

The J gene is TRBJ1-1, the V gene TRBV25-1, with 7 bases fitting TRBD1. This CDR3 has 14 amino acids. J gave up 1 base and V 6 bases, and 5 bases lay outside the gene matches. The germline CDR1 and CDR2 sequences are MGHDK and SYGVNS. The CDR3 DNA reads TGTGCCAGCAGAACCTACAGGGGGAACACTGAAGCTTTCTTT. This sequence encodes CASRTYRGNTEAFF.

The V gene is TRBV5-6, the J gene TRBJ1-2; D is ambiguous. Germline lookup yields CDR1 SGHDT and CDR2 YYEEEE. CDR3 length equals 13 residues. Trimming stripped 4 bases from V and 7 bases from J, with 14 bases between. The CDR3 sequence is CASSQQVSLGYTF. DNA for the CDR3: TGTGCCAGCAGCCAGCAGGTCTCGCTTGGCTACACCTTC.

J is TRBJ1-1 and V is TRBV27, with TRBD1 matching over 8 bases. The junction had 9 bases not matched to a gene; V was cut back by 7 bases and J by 2 bases. Germline CDR1 and CDR2: MNHEY and SMNVEV (reference sequence). The CDR3 is made up of 15 amino acids. For the CDR3, the DNA is TGTGCCAGCAAAACGAGAGGACAGGGTAACACTGAAGCTTTCTTT. It specifies CASKTRGQGNTEAFF.

The chain recombines TRBV15 with TRBJ2-5; 12 bases line up with TRBD2. This CDR3 has 19 amino acids. CDR1 and CDR2 (germline): LNHNV, YYDKDF (reference sequence). V was pared by 5 bases and J by 1 base, with 14 bases of the junction left unmatched. The CDR3 DNA is TGTGCCACCAGCCTCAGTTTGAGACTAGCGGGGGCCTTCCAAGAGACCCAGTACTTC. Translated, it gives CATSLSLRLAGAFQETQYF.

This clone was observed a handful of times. V usage is TRBV10-1 and J usage is TRBJ2-7; 11 nucleotides align to TRBD1. Germline loops: CDR1 WNHNN, CDR2 SYGVQD (reference sequence). V dropped 4 bases and J dropped 3; count of bases not matched to a gene: 5. CDR3 length: 15 residues. As DNA, the CDR3 is TGCGCCAGCAGTGGGGGACAGGGGGATCTCTACGAGCAGTACTTC. Its protein is CASSGGQGDLYEQYF.

The sample holds a few counts of this clone. V and J are TRBV5-1 and TRBJ2-1; 9 positions match TRBD1. J lost 7 bases, V lost 4 bases, and 9 bases had no gene match. Germline CDR1 SGHRS, CDR2 YFSETQ. The CDR3 consists of 15 residues. CDR3 DNA: TGCGCCAGCAGCCTGGGACAGGGAGAGTGGAATGAGCAGTTCTTC. This translates into CASSLGQGEWNEQFF.

This chain connects TRBV5-4 to TRBJ2-7; D may be TRBD2 (5 bases). The CDR3 runs to 15 residues. Between the trimmed V and J ends, which lost 0 bases and 3 bases, there was a span of 13 bases. Per the germline V gene, CDR1 is SGHNT and CDR2 is YYREEE (reference sequence). CDR3 nucleotides: TGTGCCAGCAGCTTGGCCGGTCTCGGGAACTACGAGCAGTACTTC. Translated: CASSLAGLGNYEQYF.

The V call is TRBV28, the J call TRBJ1-2; D is uncertain. V was clipped by 6 bases and J by 4 bases, with 18 bases between them. In germline, CDR1 is MDHEN, CDR2 SYDVKM. The CDR3 extends over 15 amino acids. The CDR3 here is CASSLTGEISYGYTF. The DNA of the CDR3 is TGTGCCAGCAGCCTGACCGGGGAAATTTCCTATGGCTACACCTTC.

This clone was seen once. The chain has TRBV6-5 and TRBJ1-5, with D possibly TRBD1 on 5 matching bases. V shed 3 bases and J shed 5 bases, with 14 bases lying between them. Germline values: CDR1 MNHEY, CDR2 SVGAGI. The CDR3 has 15 amino acids. The CDR3 DNA is TGTGCCAGCAGTTATCCCGGGGGAAGGGATCAGCCCCAGCATTTT. It specifies CASSYPGGRDQPQHF.

The chain uses TRBV11-3 and TRBJ2-1; the D gene is possibly TRBD2 (5 bases). The CDR3 length is 16 residues. Germline assignment: CDR1 SGHNT and CDR2 YENEEA. V lost 5 bases and J 7 bases, leaving 21 bases between the germline ends. The CDR3 nucleotides are TGTGCCAGCAGCCGCCAGAAGCGCGGGTTAGAGAATGAGCAGTTCTTC. This gives the protein CASSRQKRGLENEQFF.

The chain combines TRBV28 with TRBJ1-2, with TRBD1 as a possible D gene (5 bases). Germline lookup yields CDR1 MDHEN and CDR2 SYDVKM. Trimming took 2 bases from V and 0 from J, leaving 7 bases between them. The CDR3 length is 14 residues. CDR3 in DNA: TGTGCCAGCAGTTTAACAGGAACTAACTATGGCTACACCTTC. Protein product: CASSLTGTNYGYTF.

The J gene is TRBJ2-7, the V gene TRBV5-1; 10 positions match TRBD2. Trimming took 6 bases from V and 4 from J; bases not matched to a gene: 7. Germline V gene lookup returns CDR1 SGHRS and CDR2 YFSETQ. The CDR3 is made up of 14 amino acids. The DNA of the CDR3 is TGCGCCAGCAACGCGGGACTAGCGCTTTACGAGCAGTACTTC. It codes for CASNAGLALYEQYF.

The V gene is TRBV5-1, the J gene TRBJ1-4; unclear D gene. Trimming stripped 2 bases from V and 8 bases from J, with 13 bases between. The CDR3 extends over 14 amino acids. Germline loops: CDR1 SGHRS, CDR2 YFSETQ. The CDR3 DNA reads as TGCGCCAGCAGCTTTACAACGCAGGCGGAAAAACTGTTTTTT. Encoded protein: CASSFTTQAEKLFF.

V and J are TRBV19 and TRBJ1-6, with D possibly matching TRBD1 (6 bases). Germline V gives CDR1 LNHDA, CDR2 SQIVND (reference sequence). The V end was cut by 8 bases, the J end by 10 bases, with 15 bases between. This CDR3 region has 13 residues. For the CDR3, the DNA is TGTGCCAGTTCCCGACAGGAAGACTCACCCCTCCACTTT. This sequence encodes CASSRQEDSPLHF.

This clone was detected only once. This chain joins TRBV5-1 and TRBJ1-1; TRBD1 matches 7 bases. V gave up 5 bases and J gave up 7 bases; unmatched junction bases: 5. In germline, CDR1 is SGHRS, CDR2 YFSETQ. This CDR3 is 12 amino acids long. CDR3 region: CASSMRQGEAFF. The CDR3 DNA sequence: TGCGCCAGCAGTATGAGACAGGGTGAAGCTTTCTTT.

This clone has ten or more counts. The chain couples TRBV5-4 to TRBJ2-5, with 9 bases matching TRBD1. With 0 bases clipped from V and 5 bases from J, the junction kept 8 bases outside the gene matches. The CDR3 sequence is 16 residues long. Germline assignment: CDR1 SGHNT and CDR2 YYREEE (reference sequence). CDR3 protein: CASSLDPGQGRETQYF. DNA of the CDR3: TGTGCCAGCAGCTTGGATCCGGGACAGGGTAGGGAGACCCAGTACTTC.

The V and J genes are TRBV7-9 and TRBJ2-3, with 10 nucleotides matching TRBD1. V lost 5 bases, J lost 6 bases, and 8 bases stayed unmatched. Germline V gene lookup returns CDR1 SEHNR and CDR2 FQNEAQ (reference sequence). The CDR3 runs to 15 residues. CDR3 sequence (DNA): TGTGCCAGCAGCCCCGGACAGGGGGGAAGGGATACGCAGTATTTT. It translates to CASSPGQGGRDTQYF.

The rearrangement uses TRBV7-9 and TRBJ1-5, with 7 bases lining up with TRBD1. CDR1 is SEHNR and CDR2 is FQNEAQ in the germline V gene (reference sequence). V lost 5 bases and J lost 4; bases outside the gene matches: 2. There are 13 residues in the CDR3. CDR3 DNA: TGTGCCAGCAGCCGGACAGGAAATCAGCCCCAGCATTTT. This sequence encodes CASSRTGNQPQHF.

With respect to this clone: At the DNA level, this CDR3 is encoded by other sequences in the same sample as well. The CDR3 sequence: CASSIESRNQPQHF. The DNA for the CDR3 is TGTGCCAGTAGTATAGAGAGCCGTAACCAGCCCCAGCATTTT. The V call is TRBV19, the J call TRBJ1-5, with D unresolved. Germline V lookup: CDR1 LNHDA, CDR2 SQIVND (reference sequence). Trimming removed 0 bases from V and 7 bases from J, with 10 bases in between. The CDR3 is made up of 14 amino acids. The full variable domain, completed using reference TRBV19 and TRBJ1-5, is DGGITQSPKYLFRKEGQNVTLSCEQNLNHDAMYWYRQDPGQGLRLIYYSQIVNDFQKGDIAEGYSVSREKKESFPLTVTSAQKNPTAFYLCASSIESRNQPQHFGDGTRLSIL.